Listed here are 27 T cell receptor beta chains from one sample, sequenced in a study of cytomegalovirus exposure and HLA in healthy donors. The PCR employed 60 Vbeta primers together with 13 Jbeta primers. This table comes from immunoSEQ multiplex PCR, and its TCRdb copy is limited to in-frame clones, with some not included. The sample carries 200,000 or so clones, around 77% recorded once. The sequencing input was PBMCs. These receptors all stem from a woman between 25 and 40 years old in good health and CMV-seronegative.

The rearrangement uses TRBV7-3 and TRBJ1-2; D might be TRBD1 (6 bases). This CDR3 comprises 15 residues. Germline lookup yields CDR1 SGHTA and CDR2 FQGTGA. V was cut by 5 bases and J by 3 bases, with 16 bases left in between. The CDR3 DNA follows: TGTGCCAGCAGCGAACAGGGTCGATATGACTATGGCTACACCTTC. Protein product: CASSEQGRYDYGYTF.

The chain links TRBV7-9 to TRBJ2-2; possible D gene TRBD2, 6 bases. Per the germline V gene, CDR1 is SEHNR and CDR2 is FQNEAQ (reference sequence). There are 16 residues in the CDR3. Trimming stripped 2 bases from V and 6 bases from J, with 16 bases between. The CDR3 region is CASSLPPGREAGELFF. The CDR3 DNA follows: TGTGCCAGCAGCTTACCCCCCGGCAGGGAGGCCGGGGAGCTGTTTTTT. Combining the CDR3 with reference TRBV7-9 and TRBJ2-2 gives the whole variable domain DTGVSQNPRHKITKRGQNVTFRCDPISEHNRLYWYRQTLGQGPEFLTYFQNEAQLEKSRLLSDRFSAERPKGSFSTLEIQRTEQGDSAMYLCASSLPPGREAGELFFGEGSRLTVL.

The chain uses TRBV5-6 and TRBJ1-5; no definite D call. CDR3 size: 15 residues. V lost 0 bases, J lost 6 bases, and 13 bases lay in between. Germline CDR1 SGHDT, CDR2 YYEEEE. The CDR3, as DNA: TGTGCCAGCAGCTTGGGCGGGGTTGGGTTTCAGCCCCAGCATTTT. It specifies CASSLGGVGFQPQHF.

J is TRBJ2-3 and V is TRBV14; 10 bases match TRBD2. There are 16 residues in the CDR3. CDR1 SGHDN and CDR2 FVKESK come from the germline V gene. Trimming cost V 4 bases and J 4 bases; bases outside gene matches: 8. The chain's CDR3 is CASSPQREGQSDTQYF. The DNA for the CDR3 is TGTGCCAGCAGCCCGCAGCGGGAGGGCCAATCAGATACGCAGTATTTT.

This chain joins TRBV4-1 and TRBJ2-1; TRBD2 agrees at 9 bases. This CDR3 region has 16 residues. The germline V gene has CDR1 MGHRA and CDR2 YSYEKL. J lost 8 bases, V lost 4 bases, and 12 bases had no gene match. The CDR3 DNA reads TGCGCCAGCAGCCGCCGCTCGCTAGCGGGACCCGATGAGCAGTTCTTC. Protein sequence: CASSRRSLAGPDEQFF.

V and J are TRBV2 and TRBJ2-7, with TRBD1 matching over 9 bases. V lost 8 bases, J lost 2 bases, and 10 bases stayed unmatched. CDR1 is SNHLY and CDR2 is FYNNEI in the germline V gene. This CDR3 has 15 residues. CDR3 amino acids: CASGVKGTGTYEQYF. The CDR3 DNA reads TGTGCCAGCGGTGTTAAAGGGACAGGGACCTACGAGCAGTACTTC.

V and J are TRBV19 and TRBJ1-5; D unresolved. The CDR3 contains 14 residues. V was cut by 5 bases and J by 2 bases, with 10 bases left in between. Germline V gives CDR1 LNHDA, CDR2 SQIVND (reference sequence). The CDR3 loop reads CASSLSRGNQPQHF. In DNA, the CDR3 is TGTGCCAGTAGTCTCAGCCGGGGCAATCAGCCCCAGCATTTT. Supplemented by reference TRBV19 and TRBJ1-5, the full variable domain reads DGGITQSPKYLFRKEGQNVTLSCEQNLNHDAMYWYRQDPGQGLRLIYYSQIVNDFQKGDIAEGYSVSREKKESFPLTVTSAQKNPTAFYLCASSLSRGNQPQHFGDGTRLSIL.

The chain combines TRBV4-1 with TRBJ2-7, with 10 bases fitting TRBD1. Losses at the gene ends were 6 bases for V and 4 bases for J; bases not matched to a gene: 9. Germline V gene data show CDR1 as MGHRA and CDR2 as YSYEKL. CDR3 length equals 15 residues. Written as DNA, the CDR3 is TGCGCCAGCAGGCTAACGACAGGGGGCTGGTACGAGCAGTACTTC. Its protein product is CASRLTTGGWYEQYF.

This chain links TRBV7-9 with TRBJ2-5, with 7 bases identical to TRBD1. V dropped 1 base and J dropped 5; count of bases not matched to a gene: 4. The CDR3 has 14 amino acids. Germline CDR1 is SEHNR and CDR2 is FQNEAQ (reference sequence). The CDR3 sequence: CASSLEATGETQYF. CDR3 DNA: TGTGCCAGCAGCTTAGAGGCGACAGGGGAGACCCAGTACTTC.

This clone has a handful of counts. The gene calls are TRBV6-1 and TRBJ1-1; 8 bases fit TRBD1. The CDR3 runs 14 residues. Trimming removed 4 bases from V and 6 bases from J; junction bases left unmatched: 7. The germline V gene encodes CDR1 MNHNS and CDR2 SASEGT. CDR3 sequence: CASSGTGSFPEAFF. The DNA of the CDR3 is TGTGCCAGCAGTGGGACAGGGAGTTTCCCTGAAGCTTTCTTT.

The CDR3 reads CASSFLAGSSYEQYF. CDR3 nucleotides: TGCGCCAGCAGCTTCCTAGCGGGAAGTTCCTACGAGCAGTACTTC. This chain links TRBV5-1 with TRBJ2-7, with 9 bases identical to TRBD2. CDR3 length equals 15 residues. Trimming cost V 2 bases and J 1 base; bases outside gene matches: 4. The germline CDR1 and CDR2 sequences are SGHRS and YFSETQ. Combining the CDR3 with reference TRBV5-1 and TRBJ2-7 gives the whole variable domain KAGVTQTPRYLIKTRGQQVTLSCSPISGHRSVSWYQQTPGQGLQFLFEYFSETQRNKGNFPGRFSGRQFSNSRSEMNVSTLELGDSALYLCASSFLAGSSYEQYFGPGTRLTVT.

V gene TRBV4-1 combines with J gene TRBJ1-5; unclear D gene. V was trimmed by 4 bases and J by 9 bases, leaving 19 bases between them. From germline, CDR1 is MGHRA and CDR2 YSYEKL. The CDR3 is 15 amino acids. Written as DNA, the CDR3 is TGCGCCAGCAGCCCGCGCCTGGAGGGTTTAACGCCCCAGCATTTT. Translated, it gives CASSPRLEGLTPQHF.

The chain links TRBV6-1 to TRBJ2-1; the match to TRBD2 covers 11 bases. Trimming at V came to 1 base and at J to 4 bases, leaving 6 bases not matched to a gene. This CDR3 region has 17 residues. Germline V gives CDR1 MNHNS, CDR2 SASEGT. CDR3 coding DNA: TGTGCCAGCAGTGAAGTGACTAGCGGGGAGATTTACAATGAGCAGTTCTTC. Amino acids: CASSEVTSGEIYNEQFF.

The chain has TRBV15 and TRBJ2-7, with 7 nucleotides matching TRBD1. V shed 5 bases and J 0 bases; nucleotides not matched to a gene: 4. CDR1 is LNHNV and CDR2 is YYDKDF in the germline V gene (reference sequence). The CDR3 runs to 14 residues. CDR3 coding DNA: TGTGCCACCAGCCCTTGGGACAGCTCCTACGAGCAGTACTTC. Translation gives CATSPWDSSYEQYF. The variable domain in full, completed from reference TRBV15 and TRBJ2-7, reads DAMVIQNPRYQVTQFGKPVTLSCSQTLNHNVMYWYQQKSSQAPKLLFHYYDKDFNNEADTPDNFQSRRPNTSFCFLDIRSPGLGDTAMYLCATSPWDSSYEQYFGPGTRLTVT.

This chain links TRBV21-1 with TRBJ1-4; the D segment call TRBD1 is taken from the table without a DNA check. TRBV21-1 is a recognized pseudogene. The CDR3 covers 15 residues. The CDR3 sequence is CASSKGRTTNEKLFF. In DNA form, the CDR3 reads TGTGCCAGCAGCAAGGGCAGGACAACTAATGAAAAACTGTTTTTT.

The chain recombines TRBV7-9 with TRBJ2-2, with D tentatively TRBD1 (5 bases). The CDR3 has 15 residues. Trimming left V 5 bases short and J 0 bases short, with 10 bases between. In germline, CDR1 is SEHNR, CDR2 FQNEAQ (reference sequence). CDR3 residues: CASSRQGPNTGELFF. The CDR3 DNA reads TGTGCCAGCAGCAGGCAGGGCCCGAACACCGGGGAGCTGTTTTTT.

V gene TRBV2 combines with J gene TRBJ2-3; tentatively, D is TRBD2 (6 bases). V lost 4 bases and J lost 3, with 14 bases in between. The CDR3 consists of 15 residues. Germline V gene sequence: CDR1 SNHLY, CDR2 FYNNEI. The CDR3 sequence is CASSARGRGTDTQYF. CDR3 bases: TGTGCCAGCAGTGCAAGAGGGCGGGGTACAGATACGCAGTATTTT.

The CDR3 loop is CATSTDKHPGQGRGYGYTF. In DNA form, the CDR3 reads TGTGCCACCAGCACCGACAAACACCCCGGACAGGGAAGGGGCTATGGCTACACCTTC. This rearrangement joins TRBV15 to TRBJ1-2; 8 bases fit TRBD1. Germline CDR1 LNHNV, CDR2 YYDKDF (reference sequence). J lost 4 bases, V lost 4 bases, and 20 bases had no gene match. The CDR3 covers 19 residues.

This clone was found once. The CDR3 DNA reads as TGTGCCAGCAGGGGAGGCCTCGAGCAGTACTTC. Protein product: CASRGGLEQYF. V and J are TRBV7-2 and TRBJ2-7, with a weak D call TRBD2 (6 bases). The CDR3 length is 11 residues. V was trimmed by 6 bases and J by 6 bases, leaving 9 bases between them. The germline V gene encodes CDR1 SGHTA and CDR2 FQGNSA.

This clone was counted a single time. CDR3: CAGLRGSYEQYF. In nucleotides, the CDR3 is TGTGCCGGCCTTAGGGGTTCCTACGAGCAGTACTTC. The chain recombines TRBV30 with TRBJ2-7, with D tentatively TRBD1 (5 bases). Trimming removed 8 bases at V and 1 base at J, with 12 bases between. Germline lookup yields CDR1 GTSNPN and CDR2 SVGIG (reference sequence). The CDR3 contains 12 residues.

Only a few counts were recorded for this clone. The genes are TRBV30 and TRBJ2-7, with D tentatively TRBD2 (5 bases). Trimming cost V 0 bases and J 3 bases, with 21 bases left between them. The CDR3 spans 17 residues. Per the germline V gene, CDR1 is GTSNPN and CDR2 is SVGIG (reference sequence). CDR3 residues: CAWSVPLAPGSRYEQYF. CDR3 coding DNA: TGTGCCTGGAGTGTCCCCCTGGCTCCGGGGAGTCGCTACGAGCAGTACTTC.

The CDR3 is CASSLISSGLGGAFF. As DNA, the CDR3 is TGTGCCAGCAGCTTAATATCTAGCGGTTTAGGAGGTGCTTTCTTT. This chain links TRBV7-8 with TRBJ1-1; D gene uncertain. Trimming took off 2 bases at V and 11 bases at J, with 21 bases between the two ends. CDR1 and CDR2 from the germline V gene are SGHVS and FQNEAQ. This CDR3 spans 15 amino acids.

The rearrangement links TRBV29-1 to TRBJ1-1; D is perhaps TRBD1 (5 bases). V was pared by 6 bases and J by 8 bases, with 10 bases between. The CDR3 loop spans 10 amino acids. Per germline, CDR1 SQVTM and CDR2 ANQGSEA. The CDR3 bases are TGCAGCGTAGGGGCTACAGAAGCTTTCTTT. Encoded protein: CSVGATEAFF.

V is TRBV6-5 and J is TRBJ1-1; 8 bases map to TRBD1. CDR1 is MNHEY and CDR2 is SVGAGI in the germline V gene. This CDR3 has 13 residues. The V and J ends lost 6 bases and 0 bases, in that order; junction bases with no gene match: 0. The CDR3 DNA reads as TGTGCCAGCAGCAGGGGGCTGAACACTGAAGCTTTCTTT. Its protein is CASSRGLNTEAFF.

This chain connects TRBV18 to TRBJ1-5; TRBD1 might be the D (5 bases). This CDR3 region has 16 residues. V dropped 3 bases and J dropped 2 bases, with 14 bases sitting between them. Germline-derived CDR1 and CDR2 are KGHSH and LQKENI. The CDR3 DNA is TGTGCCAGCTCACCGGGGGGATTGGGTGGCAATCAGCCCCAGCATTTT. Its translation is CASSPGGLGGNQPQHF.

The CDR3 loop reads CASSHPGLAGGYANTGELFF. The CDR3 DNA reads as TGTGCCAGCAGCCATCCGGGACTAGCGGGGGGATACGCGAACACCGGGGAGCTGTTTTTT. The V call is TRBV14, the J call TRBJ2-2; the match to TRBD2 covers 15 bases. V gave up 3 bases and J gave up 0 bases; unmatched junction bases: 8. This CDR3 is 20 amino acids long. Per the germline V gene, CDR1 is SGHDN and CDR2 is FVKESK.

The chain links TRBV5-1 to TRBJ2-7; a possible D gene is TRBD1 (6 bases). Germline V gives CDR1 SGHRS, CDR2 YFSETQ. V gave up 0 bases and J gave up 13 bases, with 23 bases separating them. The CDR3 is 15 residues long. CDR3 sequence: CASSLGLSGQQGSYF. The CDR3 DNA reads TGCGCCAGCAGCTTGGGCCTAAGCGGACAGCAGGGATCCTACTTC.